This TCR beta chain was retrieved from a study of CXCR3-negative and CXCR3-positive naive CD8 T cells. Study-level points and caveats: After cryopreservation, expression of CXCR3 was partially reduced, and most assays were run with fresh PBMCs. Relative to CXCR3-negative naive cells, CXCR3-positive naive cells had more hydrophobic TRB CDR3s. Memory, not naive, CXCR3-negative and CXCR3-positive cells differed in TRBV-TRBJ usage.

Carrying UMI labels, the TRB cDNA libraries were prepared through 5' RACE. From the 5' RACE reads, TCRdb lists one entry per CDR3 protein and no DNA. The sample table includes approximately 96,000 distinct CDR3 sequences. This CDR3 comprises 11 residues. CDR1 is SEHNR and CDR2 is FQNEAQ in the germline V gene (reference sequence). Each CD8+ T cell subset was flow-sorted in triplicate. Every sort contained 300,000 cells. Those CD8+ T cells considered naive were CD45RO-CCR7+CD27+CD95-. Concerning this clonotype: What it binds is not known.

The TCR was taken from a human donor in good health. Some clones in this sample may be carry-over from other donors' samples. The chain couples TRBV7-9 to TRBJ2-7. What was sequenced was naive CXCR3+ CD8+ T cells from blood. The subset denotes: CD45RO-CCR7+CD27+CD95- naive CD8+ T cells expressing CXCR3 (TNR3+). The CDR3 sequence: CASSLNAEQYF.